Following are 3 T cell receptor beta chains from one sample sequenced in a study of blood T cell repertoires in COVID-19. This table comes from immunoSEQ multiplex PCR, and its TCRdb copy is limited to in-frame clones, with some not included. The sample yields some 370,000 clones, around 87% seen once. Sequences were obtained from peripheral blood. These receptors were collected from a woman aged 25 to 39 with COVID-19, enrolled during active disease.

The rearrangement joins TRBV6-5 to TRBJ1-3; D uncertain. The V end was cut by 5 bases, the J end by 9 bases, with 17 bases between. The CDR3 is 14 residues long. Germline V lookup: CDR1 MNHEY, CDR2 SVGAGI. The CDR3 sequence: CASSPNSGRGTIYF. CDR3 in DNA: TGTGCCAGCAGTCCTAACTCCGGACGGGGCACCATATATTTT.

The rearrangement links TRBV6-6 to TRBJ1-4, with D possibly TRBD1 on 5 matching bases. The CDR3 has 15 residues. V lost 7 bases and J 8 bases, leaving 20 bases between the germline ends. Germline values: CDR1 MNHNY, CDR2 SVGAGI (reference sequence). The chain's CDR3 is CASTPSGRAGEKLFF. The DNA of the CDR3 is TGTGCCAGCACCCCATCAGGGAGGGCGGGCGAAAAACTGTTTTTT.

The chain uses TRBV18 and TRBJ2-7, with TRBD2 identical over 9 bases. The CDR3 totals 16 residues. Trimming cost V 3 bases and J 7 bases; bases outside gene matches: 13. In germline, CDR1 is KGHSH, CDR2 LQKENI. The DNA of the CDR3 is TGTGCCAGCTCACCCCAATCGGGCGGGAGGGCCCTTGAGCAGTACTTC. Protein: CASSPQSGGRALEQYF. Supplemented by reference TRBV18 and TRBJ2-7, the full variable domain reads NAGVMQNPRHLVRRRGQEARLRCSPMKGHSHVYWYRQLPEEGLKFMVYLQKENIIDESGMPKERFSAEFPKEGPSILRIQQVVRGDSAAYFCASSPQSGGRALEQYFGPGTRLTVT.